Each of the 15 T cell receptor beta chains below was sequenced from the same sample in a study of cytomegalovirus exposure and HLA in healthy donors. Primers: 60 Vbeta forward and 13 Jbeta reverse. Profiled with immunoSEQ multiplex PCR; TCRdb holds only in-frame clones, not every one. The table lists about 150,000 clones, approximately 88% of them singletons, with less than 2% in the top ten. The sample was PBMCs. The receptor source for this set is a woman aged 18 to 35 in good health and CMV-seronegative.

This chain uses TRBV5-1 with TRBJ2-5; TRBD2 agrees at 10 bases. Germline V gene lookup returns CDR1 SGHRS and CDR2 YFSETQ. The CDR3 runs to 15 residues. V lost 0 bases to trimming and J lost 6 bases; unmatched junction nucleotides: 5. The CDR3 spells CASSLERGGLKTQYF. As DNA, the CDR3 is TGCGCCAGCAGCTTGGAGCGGGGGGGCCTAAAGACCCAGTACTTC.

In DNA, the CDR3 is TGCGCCAGCAGCTTGGGACAGGGAGGAAGCGAGCAGTACTTC. This encodes CASSLGQGGSEQYF. J is TRBJ2-7 and V is TRBV5-1, with TRBD1 as a possible D gene (7 bases). V was pared by 0 bases and J by 6 bases, with 13 bases between. Germline V gene sequence: CDR1 SGHRS, CDR2 YFSETQ. CDR3 length: 14 amino acids.

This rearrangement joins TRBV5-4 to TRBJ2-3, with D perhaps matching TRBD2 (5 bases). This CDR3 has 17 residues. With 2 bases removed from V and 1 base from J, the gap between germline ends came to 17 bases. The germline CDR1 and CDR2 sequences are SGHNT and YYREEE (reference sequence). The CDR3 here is CASSFPGVEAGTDTQYF. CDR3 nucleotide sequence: TGTGCCAGCAGCTTCCCCGGAGTGGAGGCGGGCACAGATACGCAGTATTTT.

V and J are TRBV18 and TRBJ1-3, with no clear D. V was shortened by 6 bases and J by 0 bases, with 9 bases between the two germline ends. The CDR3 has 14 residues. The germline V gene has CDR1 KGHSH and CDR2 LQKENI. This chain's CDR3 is CASSEQDSGNTIYF. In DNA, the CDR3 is TGTGCCAGCTCTGAACAAGACTCTGGAAACACCATATATTTT.

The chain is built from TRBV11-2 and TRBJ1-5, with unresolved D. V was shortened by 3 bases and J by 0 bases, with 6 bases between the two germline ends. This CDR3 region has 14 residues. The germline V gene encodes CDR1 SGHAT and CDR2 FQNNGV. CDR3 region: CASSLTFSNQPQHF. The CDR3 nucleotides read TGTGCCAGCAGCTTGACTTTTAGCAATCAGCCCCAGCATTTT. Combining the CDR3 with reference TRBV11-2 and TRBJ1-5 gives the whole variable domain EAGVAQSPRYKIIEKRQSVAFWCNPISGHATLYWYQQILGQGPKLLIQFQNNGVVDDSQLPKDRFSAERLKGVDSTLKIQPAKLEDSAVYLCASSLTFSNQPQHFGDGTRLSIL.

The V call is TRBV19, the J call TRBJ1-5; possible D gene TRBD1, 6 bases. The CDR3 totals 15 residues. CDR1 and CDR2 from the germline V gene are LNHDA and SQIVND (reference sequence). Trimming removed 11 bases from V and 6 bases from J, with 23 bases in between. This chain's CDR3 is CAVSPWGGAGQPQHF. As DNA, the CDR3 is TGTGCCGTCTCCCCATGGGGGGGGGCGGGTCAGCCCCAGCATTTT.

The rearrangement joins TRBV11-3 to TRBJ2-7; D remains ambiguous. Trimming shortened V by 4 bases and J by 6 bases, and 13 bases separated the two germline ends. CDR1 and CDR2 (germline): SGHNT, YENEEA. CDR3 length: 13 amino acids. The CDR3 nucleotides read TGTGCCAGCAGCTCTCCACACCGACTCGAGCAGTACTTC. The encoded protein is CASSSPHRLEQYF.

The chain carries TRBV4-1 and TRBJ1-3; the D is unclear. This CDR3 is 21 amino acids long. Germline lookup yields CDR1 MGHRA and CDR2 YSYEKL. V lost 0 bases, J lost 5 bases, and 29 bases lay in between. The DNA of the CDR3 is TGCGCCAGCAGCCAAGAATCGGCGAAAGCGACACTAGAAACGCGGAGAAACACCATATATTTT. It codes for CASSQESAKATLETRRNTIYF.

CDR3 amino acids: CASSHPRDRVRYSNQPQHF. In DNA, the CDR3 is TGCGCCAGCAGTCATCCCCGGGACAGGGTTCGCTATAGCAATCAGCCCCAGCATTTT. V and J are TRBV23-1 and TRBJ1-5; 9 nucleotides match TRBD1. TRBV23-1 is an open reading frame, and its role is uncertain. The CDR3 is 19 amino acids. Trimming took 3 bases from V and 0 from J; bases not matched to a gene: 12.

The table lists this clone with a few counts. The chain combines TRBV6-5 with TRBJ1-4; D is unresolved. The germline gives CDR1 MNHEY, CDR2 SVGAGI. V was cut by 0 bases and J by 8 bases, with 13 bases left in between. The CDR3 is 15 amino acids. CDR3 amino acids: CASSYSSAGGEKLFF. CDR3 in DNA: TGTGCCAGCAGTTACTCATCAGCCGGCGGGGAAAAACTGTTTTTT.

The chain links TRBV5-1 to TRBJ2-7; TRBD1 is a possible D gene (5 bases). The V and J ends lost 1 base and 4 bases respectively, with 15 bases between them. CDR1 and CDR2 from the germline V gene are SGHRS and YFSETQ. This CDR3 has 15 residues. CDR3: CASSLNGAQPYEQYF. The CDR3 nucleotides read TGCGCCAGCAGCTTGAATGGGGCCCAGCCGTACGAGCAGTACTTC.

This CDR3 is CASSFHSGGAKDTQYF. CDR3 nucleotide sequence: TGCGCCAGCAGCTTCCATAGCGGGGGGGCCAAGGATACGCAGTATTTT. The chain recombines TRBV5-1 with TRBJ2-3, with 11 bases that match TRBD2. The germline CDR1 and CDR2 sequences are SGHRS and YFSETQ. With V trimmed by 2 bases and J by 6 bases, 8 bases remained unmatched. This CDR3 is 16 amino acids long.

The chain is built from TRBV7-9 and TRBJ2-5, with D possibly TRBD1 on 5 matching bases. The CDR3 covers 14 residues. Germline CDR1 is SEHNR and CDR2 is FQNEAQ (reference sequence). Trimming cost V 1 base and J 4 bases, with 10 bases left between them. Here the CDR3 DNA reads TGTGCCAGCAGCTTAGTAGGCAGGGCAGAGACCCAGTACTTC. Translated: CASSLVGRAETQYF.

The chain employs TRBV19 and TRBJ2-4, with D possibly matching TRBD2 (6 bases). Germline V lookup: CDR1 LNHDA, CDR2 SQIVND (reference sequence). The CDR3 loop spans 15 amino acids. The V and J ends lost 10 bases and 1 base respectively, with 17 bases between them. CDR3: CATGTTGRAKNIQYF. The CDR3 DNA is TGTGCCACCGGTACGACGGGGAGGGCCAAAAACATTCAGTACTTC. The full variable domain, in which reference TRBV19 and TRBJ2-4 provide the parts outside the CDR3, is DGGITQSPKYLFRKEGQNVTLSCEQNLNHDAMYWYRQDPGQGLRLIYYSQIVNDFQKGDIAEGYSVSREKKESFPLTVTSAQKNPTAFYLCATGTTGRAKNIQYFGAGTRLSVL.

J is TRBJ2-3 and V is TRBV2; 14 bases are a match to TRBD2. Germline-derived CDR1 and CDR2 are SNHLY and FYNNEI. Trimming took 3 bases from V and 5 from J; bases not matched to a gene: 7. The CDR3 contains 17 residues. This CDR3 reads CASSDTSGTSGGDTQYF. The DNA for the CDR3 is TGTGCCAGCAGTGACACTTCCGGGACTAGCGGGGGAGATACGCAGTATTTT.